This T cell receptor beta chain was obtained from a study of identical twins. TCRdb itself ran the 5' RACE reads through MiXCR, one entry per CDR3 protein. This sample yields fewer than 250,000 distinct CDR3 sequences, of which around 10% are seen a single time; about 5.2% belongs to the top ten. The sample holds many counts of this clonotype. The CDR3 runs to 13 residues. The V gene end was trimmed by 6 bases and the J gene end by 15 bases; junction bases not matched to a gene: 12. Germline loops: CDR1 SGHTA, CDR2 FQGTGA. The V gene is TRBV7-3, the J gene TRBJ2-1; 9 bases map to TRBD2. The receptor's source is a woman between 18 and 30 years old in good health. Sample: memory (CD45RO+) T cells sorted from blood. CDR3 region: CASSYSGGKFVFF. CDR3 DNA sequence: TGTGCCAGCAGTTATAGCGGGGGAAAGTTTGTGTTCTTC.